The 28 T cell receptor beta chains reported below all come from one sample, sequenced in a study of shared clonotypes between healthy human individuals (TCRdb year 2020). Receptor amplification or capture employed the immunoSEQ multiplex PCR assay. This immuneACCESS table, as held by TCRdb, lists in-frame sequences with V and J called but not all clones. Of the missing ones, under half trace to an unresolved V gene in checked studies; the others have no known cause. The sample contains a few million clones, around 94% of them found a single time. Of the sample, around 0.14% is held by the ten largest clones. Specimen: naive CD4+ T cells sorted from blood. Interpreted using the paper, the cell subset or site label stands for: CD45RA+ positively selected. These receptors were collected from a man between 18 and 29 years old in good health.

This clone was detected once. The J gene is TRBJ2-1, the V gene TRBV5-1; D may be TRBD1 or TRBD2 (6 bases each). From germline, CDR1 is SGHRS and CDR2 YFSETQ. V was pared by 0 bases and J by 0 bases, with 16 bases between. The CDR3 extends over 18 amino acids. CDR3 coding DNA: TGCGCCAGCAGCTTGGAATCGGGGGCCCGGAGCTCCTACAATGAGCAGTTCTTC. It translates to CASSLESGARSSYNEQFF.

The chain has TRBV7-6 and TRBJ2-6; the D call may be TRBD1 or TRBD2 (5 bases each). CDR3 length: 19 amino acids. Trimming stripped 2 bases from V and 1 base from J, with 18 bases between. In germline, CDR1 is SGHVS, CDR2 FNYEAQ. The CDR3 region has the DNA TGTGCCAGCAGCTTATTTCCCTCCGGGGCTTCATCTGGGGCCAACGTCCTGACTTTC. Translation gives CASSLFPSGASSGANVLTF.

V and J are TRBV6-1 and TRBJ1-2, with D unresolved. The V end lost 6 bases, the J end lost 8 bases, and 16 bases lay between the germline ends. CDR1 MNHNS and CDR2 SASEGT come from the germline V gene. CDR3 length: 13 residues. CDR3 bases: TGTGCCAGCAGCTATACACCCGAGCAGGGCTACACCTTC. Translating gives CASSYTPEQGYTF.

This chain joins TRBV7-2 and TRBJ2-4; the D gene is possibly TRBD2 (7 bases). V lost 0 bases, J lost 7 bases, and 13 bases lay in between. The CDR3 loop spans 15 amino acids. Germline loops: CDR1 SGHTA, CDR2 FQGNSA. The CDR3 nucleotides read TGTGCCAGCAGCTTAGCGGGGGGGCGCCGGAACATTCAGTACTTC. It yields the protein CASSLAGGRRNIQYF.

The chain is built from TRBV30 and TRBJ2-5; 12 nucleotides match TRBD2. The DNA end is more similar to TRBJ2-7, so the J call may be wrong. Germline V lookup: CDR1 GTSNPN, CDR2 SVGIG (reference sequence). The CDR3 has 15 amino acids. The CDR3 sequence is CAWSVSSGGAREQYF. In nucleotides, the CDR3 is TGTGCCTGGAGTGTTTCTAGCGGGGGGGCTCGCGAGCAGTACTTC.

The rearrangement links TRBV5-8 to TRBJ2-4, with TRBD1 matching 8 bases. The CDR3 runs 14 residues. Germline V gives CDR1 SGHTS, CDR2 YDEGEE. V shed 0 bases, J shed 8 bases, and the junction held 4 bases outside the gene matches. Here the CDR3 DNA reads TGTGCCAGCAGCTTGGGACAGGGGTCCTACATTCAGTACTTC. Translated: CASSLGQGSYIQYF.

Regarding this clone: The same CDR3 can be traced to other DNA sequences in this sample. The rearrangement uses TRBV6-1 and TRBJ2-3; no definite D call. The CDR3 extends over 11 amino acids. With 1 base removed from V and 6 bases from J, the gap between germline ends came to 2 bases. CDR1 is MNHNS, CDR2 SASEGT, per germline. CDR3 DNA sequence: TGTGCCAGCAGTGAAGGTGATACGCAGTATTTT. Translating it yields CASSEGDTQYF.

CDR3: CASSPLTGATGELFF. The DNA of the CDR3 is TGTGCCAGCTCACCCTTAACAGGGGCCACCGGGGAGCTGTTTTTT. This chain uses TRBV18 with TRBJ2-2; 7 positions agree with TRBD1. Germline values: CDR1 KGHSH, CDR2 LQKENI. CDR3 size: 15 residues. V shed 3 bases and J 4 bases; nucleotides not matched to a gene: 5.

CDR3 bases: TGTGCCAGCAGTGAAGAAAAGGGGTCCTATGGCTACACCTTC. This translates into CASSEEKGSYGYTF. The genes are TRBV6-1 and TRBJ1-2; perhaps TRBD1 as D (5 bases). Germline assignment: CDR1 MNHNS and CDR2 SASEGT. The CDR3 length is 14 residues. The V end was cut by 1 base, the J end by 4 bases, with 10 bases between.

The V call is TRBV7-2, the J call TRBJ1-3; tentatively, D is TRBD1 (6 bases). The CDR3 runs to 16 residues. Germline CDR1 and CDR2: SGHTA and FQGNSA. With 5 bases removed from V and 4 bases from J, the gap between germline ends came to 18 bases. The CDR3: CASSNNRVWEGNTIYF. The CDR3 DNA sequence: TGTGCCAGCAGCAACAACAGGGTTTGGGAAGGAAACACCATATATTTT.

This clone was recorded only once. J is TRBJ2-1 and V is TRBV29-1, with 7 nucleotides matching TRBD1. Germline CDR1 SQVTM, CDR2 ANQGSEA. Losses at the gene ends were 8 bases for V and 3 bases for J; bases not matched to a gene: 7. The CDR3 totals 13 residues. The CDR3 sequence: CSSKGTVYNEQFF. In nucleotides, the CDR3 is TGCAGCTCGAAAGGGACAGTCTACAATGAGCAGTTCTTC.

The DNA for the CDR3 is TGTGCCAGCAGCTTCGCCTCGTCTACCTCTGGAAACACCATATATTTT. Residues: CASSFASSTSGNTIYF. The J gene is TRBJ1-3, the V gene TRBV7-2; no clear D gene. The germline V and J ends were trimmed by 3 bases and 0 bases, with 12 bases remaining between them. The CDR3 is 16 amino acids. Germline V gene lookup returns CDR1 SGHTA and CDR2 FQGNSA.

The J gene is TRBJ2-5, the V gene TRBV5-1; perhaps TRBD2 as D (6 bases). Trimming left V 4 bases short and J 11 bases short, with 15 bases between. CDR1 is SGHRS and CDR2 is YFSETQ in the germline V gene. The CDR3 spans 12 residues. The CDR3 here is CASSPTVREQYF. CDR3 nucleotide sequence: TGCGCCAGCAGCCCGACCGTACGGGAGCAGTACTTC.

This chain links TRBV18 with TRBJ2-1; tentatively, D is TRBD1 (5 bases). The germline V gene has CDR1 KGHSH and CDR2 LQKENI. The CDR3 sequence is 15 residues long. The ends were cut back, 5 bases at V and 6 bases at J, with 17 bases in the middle. The CDR3 DNA reads TGTGCCAGCTCAGCATCCCAGGGTTTAATCAATGAGCAGTTCTTC. Translating gives CASSASQGLINEQFF.

The rearrangement links TRBV6-5 to TRBJ2-5, with 10 bases lining up with TRBD2. Germline lookup yields CDR1 MNHEY and CDR2 SVGAGI. The CDR3 is 15 amino acids. Losses at the gene ends were 7 bases for V and 5 bases for J; bases not matched to a gene: 10. For the CDR3, the DNA is TGTGCCAGCACCTCTCACCTAGCGGGAGTTGAGACCCAGTACTTC. It specifies CASTSHLAGVETQYF.

The rearrangement links TRBV2 to TRBJ2-7; the match to TRBD2 covers 10 bases. Germline CDR1 reads SNHLY; CDR2 reads FYNNEI. V lost 5 bases and J lost 0; bases outside the gene matches: 4. This CDR3 is 15 amino acids long. This CDR3 reads CASSYRTSGSYEQYF. The CDR3 region has the DNA TGTGCCAGCAGTTACAGGACTAGCGGCTCCTACGAGCAGTACTTC.

In the case of this clone: This specimen includes other DNA sequences encoding the same CDR3. The chain uses TRBV5-1 and TRBJ2-2, with 8 positions matching TRBD1. The germline V gene encodes CDR1 SGHRS and CDR2 YFSETQ. V lost 4 bases and J lost 2; bases outside the gene matches: 4. CDR3 length: 15 amino acids. CDR3 protein: CASSRTGSNTGELFF. The CDR3, as DNA: TGCGCCAGCAGCCGGACAGGGAGTAACACCGGGGAGCTGTTTTTT.

The V and J genes are TRBV7-9 and TRBJ1-1, with no clear D. The V gene lost 0 bases and the J gene lost 0 bases, with 8 bases spanning the gap. The CDR3 sequence is 15 residues long. The germline gives CDR1 SEHNR, CDR2 FQNEAQ (reference sequence). The CDR3 spells CASSLAESMNTEAFF. DNA for the CDR3: TGTGCCAGCAGCTTAGCGGAGAGCATGAACACTGAAGCTTTCTTT. Filled out from reference TRBV7-9 and TRBJ1-1, the complete variable domain reads DTGVSQNPRHKITKRGQNVTFRCDPISEHNRLYWYRQTLGQGPEFLTYFQNEAQLEKSRLLSDRFSAERPKGSFSTLEIQRTEQGDSAMYLCASSLAESMNTEAFFGQGTRLTVV.

This chain joins TRBV18 and TRBJ1-3; 10 bases are shared with TRBD1. Trimming at V came to 6 bases and at J to 1 base, leaving 3 bases not matched to a gene. This CDR3 has 15 amino acids. CDR1 is KGHSH, CDR2 LQKENI, per germline. The CDR3 DNA sequence: TGTGCCAGCTCTGACAGGGGGCGATCTGGAAACACCATATATTTT. Translated, it gives CASSDRGRSGNTIYF.

Comment on this clone: Germline is not matched at one junction end, which may reflect a read error. The chain couples TRBV7-7 to TRBJ2-7; TRBD2 matches at 7 bases. The length of the CDR3 is 13 residues. Per the germline V gene, CDR1 is SSHAT and CDR2 is FNYEAQ (reference sequence). CDR3 amino acids: CASSLAGASEQYF. Written as DNA, the CDR3 is TGTGCTAGCAGCTTGGCGGGAGCCTCCGAGCAGTACTTC.

The chain is built from TRBV27 and TRBJ1-4; D is unresolved. V was clipped by 5 bases and J by 8 bases, with 18 bases between them. The CDR3 has 15 residues. Per the germline V gene, CDR1 is MNHEY and CDR2 is SMNVEV (reference sequence). The CDR3 reads CASSLRPSGGEKLFF. The CDR3 DNA is TGTGCCAGCAGTCTACGGCCCTCAGGAGGGGAAAAACTGTTTTTT. The whole variable domain, filled in from reference TRBV27 and TRBJ1-4, reads EAQVTQNPRYLITVTGKKLTVTCSQNMNHEYMSWYRQDPGLGLRQIYYSMNVEVTDKGDVPEGYKVSRKEKRNFPLILESPSPNQTSLYFCASSLRPSGGEKLFFGSGTQLSVL.

In regard to this clone: Additional DNA sequences in this sample encode the identical CDR3. V gene TRBV14 combines with J gene TRBJ2-7, with D hard to call. Germline loops: CDR1 SGHDN, CDR2 FVKESK. Trimming cost V 0 bases and J 5 bases, with 5 bases left between them. The CDR3 is 12 residues long. The CDR3 sequence is CASSQDRNEQYF. CDR3 DNA sequence: TGTGCCAGCAGCCAAGATAGAAACGAGCAGTACTTC.

This clone came up once. The chain combines TRBV6-6 with TRBJ1-2; maybe TRBD1 (6 bases). V lost 6 bases and J lost 0, with 11 bases in between. Germline CDR1 MNHNY, CDR2 SVGAGI (reference sequence). This CDR3 comprises 14 residues. CDR3 DNA sequence: TGTGCCAGCAGGAAACAGGGTTCTAACTATGGCTACACCTTC. Encoded protein: CASRKQGSNYGYTF.

The count of this clone is one. This sample includes further DNA sequences coding for the same CDR3. This rearrangement joins TRBV7-2 to TRBJ1-5, with TRBD1 as a possible D gene (5 bases). Per the germline V gene, CDR1 is SGHTA and CDR2 is FQGNSA. CDR3 length: 14 amino acids. V was shortened by 2 bases and J by 7 bases, with 12 bases between the two germline ends. CDR3 sequence: CASSLSGGNQPQHF. The CDR3 DNA follows: TGTGCCAGCAGCTTAAGCGGGGGGAACCAGCCCCAGCATTTT.

V usage is TRBV9 and J usage is TRBJ2-3; the match to TRBD2 covers 8 bases. The V segment lost 0 bases and the J segment 2 bases; nucleotides outside the gene matches: 5. Germline V gene lookup returns CDR1 SGDLS and CDR2 YYNGEE. CDR3 length equals 16 residues. In DNA form, the CDR3 reads TGTGCCAGCAGCGTAGGAATTAGCGGGGCCACAGATACGCAGTATTTT. This encodes CASSVGISGATDTQYF.

This chain joins TRBV7-2 and TRBJ2-1; TRBD2 matches at 9 bases. Germline CDR1 and CDR2: SGHTA and FQGNSA. V shed 2 bases, J shed 7 bases, and the junction held 6 bases outside the gene matches. The CDR3 length is 15 residues. In DNA form, the CDR3 reads TGTGCCAGCAGCTTATGGGCGGGAGGGGTTAATGAGCAGTTCTTC. As protein: CASSLWAGGVNEQFF.

J is TRBJ2-4 and V is TRBV7-4; weak D call: TRBD1 (5 bases). V shed 5 bases and J shed 0 bases, with 8 bases lying between them. Germline assignment: CDR1 SGHVT and CDR2 SQSDAQ. This CDR3 region has 14 residues. The CDR3 loop is CASSTGLAKNIQYF. In nucleotides, the CDR3 is TGTGCCAGCAGCACAGGTTTAGCCAAAAACATTCAGTACTTC.

The chain couples TRBV6-6 to TRBJ2-1; 11 bases are shared with TRBD2. Unmatched junction bases numbered 8, after V lost 7 bases and J lost 9 bases. Germline assignment: CDR1 MNHNY and CDR2 SVGAGI (reference sequence). The CDR3 has 14 residues. CDR3 sequence reads: CASISHSGGGEQFF. The CDR3 nucleotides read TGTGCCAGCATTTCACATAGCGGGGGGGGTGAGCAGTTCTTC.